This passage covers 21 T cell receptor beta chains from one sample sequenced in a study of regulatory and conventional T cells in RAG deficiency. Measured with immunoSEQ multiplex PCR; TCRdb has only the in-frame clones, and not every one. Of around 30,000 clones listed, 90% to 95% were seen once; the top ten hold approximately 0.17%. The sorted conventional CD4+ T cells were CD25-low and CD127-high, with genomic DNA sequenced. These same data were also listed under a study on regulatory T cells. This second report adds: Primers: 52 TRBV forward and 13 TRBJ reverse.

The sequencing sample was made of CD25- CD4+ T cells sorted from blood. The receptors come from a human donor in good health.

This chain connects TRBV7-9 to TRBJ1-6; D call uncertain. V lost 6 bases, J lost 10 bases, and 13 bases lay in between. The germline CDR1 and CDR2 sequences are SEHNR and FQNEAQ (reference sequence). The CDR3 totals 13 residues. The CDR3 sequence is CASRPTGNSPLHF. As DNA, the CDR3 is TGTGCCAGCAGGCCGACGGGGAACTCACCCCTCCACTTT. The full variable domain, with the rest looked up from reference TRBV7-9 and TRBJ1-6, is DTGVSQNPRHKITKRGQNVTFRCDPISEHNRLYWYRQTLGQGPEFLTYFQNEAQLEKSRLLSDRFSAERPKGSFSTLEIQRTEQGDSAMYLCASRPTGNSPLHFGNGTRLTVT.

The genes are TRBV6-6 and TRBJ2-3; 9 bases map to TRBD2. Germline CDR1 and CDR2: MNHNY and SVGAGI (reference sequence). V lost 8 bases, J lost 0 bases, and 3 bases stayed unmatched. The CDR3 contains 14 residues. This CDR3 is CASLAGSSTDTQYF. Written as DNA, the CDR3 is TGTGCCAGCCTAGCGGGGTCTAGCACAGATACGCAGTATTTT.

This chain links TRBV9 with TRBJ2-2; D might be TRBD2 (5 bases). The CDR3 length is 17 residues. CDR1 and CDR2 from the germline V gene are SGDLS and YYNGEE. V lost 3 bases, J lost 1 base, and 16 bases lay in between. CDR3 sequence (DNA): TGTGCCAGCAGCGGCCGAGGAGGACTCCTGAACACCGGGGAGCTGTTTTTT. It is translated as CASSGRGGLLNTGELFF.

This clone was observed a single time. The rearrangement joins TRBV6-5 to TRBJ1-2; TRBD1 agrees at 7 bases. Looked up from germline, CDR1 is MNHEY and CDR2 is SVGAGI. Trimming took 6 bases from V and 4 from J; bases not matched to a gene: 5. The CDR3 runs to 13 residues. The CDR3 here is CASSRRDSYGYTF. The CDR3 DNA follows: TGTGCCAGCAGCCGCCGGGACAGCTATGGCTACACCTTC.

In this sample, this clone turned up a few times. The chain joins TRBV30 to TRBJ1-4; D is ambiguous. In germline, CDR1 is GTSNPN, CDR2 SVGIG (reference sequence). Trimming took 0 bases from V and 8 from J, leaving 7 bases between them. This CDR3 has 12 amino acids. The CDR3 loop reads CAWSVQSEKLFF. CDR3 DNA sequence: TGTGCCTGGAGTGTACAGAGCGAAAAACTGTTTTTT.

V and J are TRBV2 and TRBJ2-6; D is undetermined. Trimming took off 2 bases at V and 1 base at J, with 6 bases between the two ends. This CDR3 contains 15 residues. CDR1 and CDR2 (germline): SNHLY, FYNNEI. The CDR3, as DNA: TGTGCCAGCAGTGAATATTCTTCTGGGGCCAACGTCCTGACTTTC. Its protein is CASSEYSSGANVLTF.

The CDR3 reads CASSQGTGGEQFF. CDR3 in DNA: TGTGCCAGCAGCCAGGGGACCGGGGGGGAGCAGTTCTTC. The chain employs TRBV4-2 and TRBJ2-1, with TRBD2 matching 7 bases. The CDR3 contains 13 residues. Germline V gene sequence: CDR1 LGHNA, CDR2 YNFKEQ. Trimming at V came to 3 bases and at J to 10 bases, leaving 6 bases not matched to a gene.

The chain uses TRBV18 and TRBJ2-2, with D perhaps TRBD1 (5 bases). Per germline, CDR1 KGHSH and CDR2 LQKENI. The CDR3 totals 14 residues. V dropped 9 bases and J dropped 0 bases, with 11 bases sitting between them. CDR3 DNA: TGTGCCAGTCAAGGGGCCGCGAACACCGGGGAGCTGTTTTTT. It is translated as CASQGAANTGELFF.

This rearrangement joins TRBV6-1 to TRBJ2-7; D is uncertain. V was cut by 4 bases and J by 0 bases, with 4 bases left in between. The CDR3 is made up of 12 amino acids. The germline V gene encodes CDR1 MNHNS and CDR2 SASEGT. CDR3 sequence: CASSVISYEQYF. As DNA, the CDR3 is TGTGCCAGCAGTGTCATCTCCTACGAGCAGTACTTC.

This chain links TRBV6-6 with TRBJ1-2; 8 bases agree with TRBD1. This CDR3 spans 15 amino acids. Germline loops: CDR1 MNHNY, CDR2 SVGAGI (reference sequence). V lost 5 bases to trimming and J lost 4 bases; unmatched junction nucleotides: 9. In DNA form, the CDR3 reads TGTGCCAGCAGTGGAAAACGGGACAGGCCCTATGGCTACACCTTC. Protein sequence: CASSGKRDRPYGYTF.

The chain carries TRBV7-3 and TRBJ2-3; TRBD2 might be the D (6 bases). Trimming left V 5 bases short and J 1 base short, with 10 bases between. Germline CDR1 and CDR2: SGHTA and FQGTGA. The CDR3 is 14 residues long. The CDR3 is CASSRDFGTDTQYF. The CDR3 nucleotides are TGTGCCAGCAGCCGGGACTTTGGCACAGATACGCAGTATTTT.

The chain combines TRBV7-3 with TRBJ2-3; D uncertain. This CDR3 contains 14 residues. Between the trimmed V and J ends, which lost 3 bases and 0 bases, there was a span of 7 bases. Germline CDR1 and CDR2: SGHTA and FQGTGA. The CDR3 DNA reads TGTGCCAGCAGCTTTGGAGCTAGCACAGATACGCAGTATTTT. Protein sequence: CASSFGASTDTQYF.

CDR3 sequence: CTSSQTGGSRKSYEQYF. The CDR3 DNA is TGCACCAGCAGCCAGACAGGGGGCTCCCGAAAATCCTACGAGCAGTACTTC. J is TRBJ2-7 and V is TRBV1; TRBD1, the table's D call, lacks a check against the DNA. TRBV1 is recorded as a pseudogene. CDR3 length equals 17 residues.

The rearrangement uses TRBV7-3 and TRBJ1-1; D gene unclear. CDR1 SGHTA and CDR2 FQGTGA come from the germline V gene. Trimming shortened V by 5 bases and J by 0 bases, and 10 bases separated the two germline ends. CDR3 length: 14 residues. CDR3 region: CASSHSRMNTEAFF. The DNA for the CDR3 is TGTGCCAGCAGCCACAGCCGAATGAACACTGAAGCTTTCTTT.

The chain uses TRBV30 and TRBJ1-1; D is unclear. The CDR3 extends over 14 amino acids. Trimming left V 4 bases short and J 3 bases short, with 15 bases between. Germline V gene lookup returns CDR1 GTSNPN and CDR2 SVGIG (reference sequence). DNA for the CDR3: TGTGCCTGGATCTCGCGGGTGGCGGACACTGAAGCTTTCTTT. It encodes CAWISRVADTEAFF.

The gene calls are TRBV18 and TRBJ1-1, with 11 bases fitting TRBD1. The CDR3 is made up of 15 amino acids. Germline values: CDR1 KGHSH, CDR2 LQKENI. V lost 3 bases and J lost 1; bases outside the gene matches: 1. The CDR3 is CASSPGQGANTEAFF. The CDR3 region has the DNA TGTGCCAGCTCACCCGGACAGGGGGCGAACACTGAAGCTTTCTTT.

The rearrangement links TRBV11-2 to TRBJ2-7; TRBD2 matches 10 bases. The V and J ends lost 5 bases and 2 bases, in that order; junction bases with no gene match: 9. The CDR3 spans 16 residues. Germline V CDR1 and CDR2: SGHAT, FQNNGV. DNA for the CDR3: TGTGCCAGCAGCGGACGGACTAGCGGAGAGCCCTACGAGCAGTACTTC. This codes for CASSGRTSGEPYEQYF.

In its sample, this clone was seen once. The V and J genes are TRBV15 and TRBJ1-3; D is uncertain. The V gene lost 0 bases and the J gene lost 5 bases, with 11 bases spanning the gap. This CDR3 has 15 residues. The V gene's germline CDR1 is LNHNV and CDR2 YYDKDF (reference sequence). CDR3 region: CATSRDILPRNTIYF. The CDR3, as DNA: TGTGCCACCAGCAGAGATATACTGCCCAGAAACACCATATATTTT.

The chain links TRBV14 to TRBJ1-2, with 10 bases aligning to TRBD1. CDR1 SGHDN and CDR2 FVKESK come from the germline V gene. The CDR3 length is 15 residues. Losses at the gene ends were 4 bases for V and 1 base for J; bases not matched to a gene: 3. The CDR3, as DNA: TGTGCCAGCAGCCGAGGGACAGGGGTTAACTATGGCTACACCTTC. Protein sequence: CASSRGTGVNYGYTF. Looking up the rest from reference TRBV14 and TRBJ1-2 gives the full variable domain: EAGVTQFPSHSVIEKGQTVTLRCDPISGHDNLYWYRRVMGKEIKFLLHFVKESKQDESGMPNNRFLAERTGGTYSTLKVQPAELEDSGVYFCASSRGTGVNYGYTFGSGTRLTVV.

The J gene is TRBJ2-5, the V gene TRBV29-1; the D is unclear. The CDR3 runs 12 residues. Trimming pared 4 bases from V and 5 bases from J, leaving 11 bases between. Germline CDR1 reads SQVTM; CDR2 reads ANQGSEA. The CDR3 is CSVGIVWETQYF. For the CDR3, the DNA is TGCAGCGTTGGAATAGTATGGGAGACCCAGTACTTC.

The V gene is TRBV19, the J gene TRBJ1-6; possible D gene TRBD1, 6 bases. Deletions cut 5 bases from V and 6 bases from J, with 11 bases between. Germline V lookup: CDR1 LNHDA, CDR2 SQIVND (reference sequence). CDR3 length equals 14 residues. CDR3 sequence (DNA): TGTGCCAGTAGTTTCGGCAGGGGTAATTCACCCCTCCACTTT. This encodes CASSFGRGNSPLHF.